A single sample is the source of the 31 T cell receptor beta chains below, sequenced in a study of OX40 agonist ivuxolimab in advanced cancers. The assay was immunoSEQ multiplex PCR, and TCRdb's table has in-frame clones only and misses some. The data show 60,000 to 85,000 clones, approximately 84% seen once. The sample was CD4+ or CD8+ T cells sorted from blood, taken in a trial of the OX40 agonist ivuxolimab. These receptors were obtained from an adult with an advanced solid tumor such as melanoma, head and neck, liver or kidney cancer.

J is TRBJ1-2 and V is TRBV7-9; D gene unclear. Trimming took 5 bases from V and 3 from J, leaving 10 bases between them. This CDR3 region has 13 residues. CDR1 is SEHNR and CDR2 is FQNEAQ in the germline V gene (reference sequence). DNA for the CDR3: TGTGCCAGCAGCCATCGGGTGGACTATGGCTACACCTTC. As protein: CASSHRVDYGYTF.

For the CDR3, the DNA is TGCGCCAGCAGCTTGGCTGGGGGCCAGAACACTGAAGCTTTCTTT. Translated: CASSLAGGQNTEAFF. The chain joins TRBV5-1 to TRBJ1-1, with D perhaps TRBD1 (6 bases). Germline CDR1 is SGHRS and CDR2 is YFSETQ. Trimming took off 0 bases at V and 1 base at J, with 10 bases between the two ends. The CDR3 is made up of 15 amino acids.

The DNA for the CDR3 is TGTGCCAGAATCGGTCGGGGTGCCTCCTACGAGCAGTACTTC. Translated, it gives CARIGRGASYEQYF. The chain recombines TRBV28 with TRBJ2-5, with D possibly being TRBD2 (5 bases). The J call may be incorrect, as the DNA end agrees better with TRBJ2-7. The germline V gene encodes CDR1 MDHEN and CDR2 SYDVKM. The CDR3 covers 14 residues.

The chain carries TRBV5-1 and TRBJ2-1; 7 bases fit TRBD1. Germline V gene data show CDR1 as SGHRS and CDR2 as YFSETQ. The CDR3 sequence is 14 residues long. Unmatched junction bases numbered 5, after V lost 2 bases and J lost 6 bases. The CDR3 loop reads CASSLTGAFNEQFF. The CDR3 DNA reads as TGCGCCAGCAGCTTAACAGGGGCTTTCAATGAGCAGTTCTTC.

The gene calls are TRBV4-1 and TRBJ2-4, with a possible D match to TRBD1 (5 bases). Germline-derived CDR1 and CDR2 are MGHRA and YSYEKL. The CDR3 length is 16 residues. V was clipped by 5 bases and J by 2 bases, with 16 bases between them. CDR3 residues: CASSFRPGMTKNIQYF. The CDR3 DNA sequence: TGCGCCAGCAGCTTCCGGCCAGGGATGACCAAAAACATTCAGTACTTC.

This sequence joins TRBV5-4 and TRBJ2-1; D gene uncertain. Germline V CDR1 and CDR2: SGHNT, YYREEE (reference sequence). Trimming pared 0 bases from V and 6 bases from J, leaving 16 bases between. The CDR3 runs to 16 residues. CDR3 in DNA: TGTGCCAGCAGCTTGGGTGTTAGCTCGGGCCCCAATGAGCAGTTCTTC. Amino acid sequence: CASSLGVSSGPNEQFF.

This chain joins TRBV6-6 and TRBJ2-3; either TRBD1 or TRBD2 may fit D (5 bases each). CDR3 length equals 13 residues. Germline-derived CDR1 and CDR2 are MNHNY and SVGAGI (reference sequence). The ends were cut back, 2 bases at V and 10 bases at J, with 13 bases in the middle. CDR3 sequence (DNA): TGTGCCAGCAGTTACATGGGACCTATGGCGCAGTATTTT. This sequence encodes CASSYMGPMAQYF.

This clone appeared once. The gene calls are TRBV2 and TRBJ2-1; weak D call: TRBD2 (5 bases). V lost 6 bases, J lost 10 bases, and 13 bases lay in between. The CDR3 spans 12 residues. Per the germline V gene, CDR1 is SNHLY and CDR2 is FYNNEI. The CDR3 coding sequence is TGTGCCAGCAGCCCCGCGGGTGGCGAGCAGTTCTTC. Translation gives CASSPAGGEQFF.

The chain uses TRBV6-6 and TRBJ1-5; D is unclear. The CDR3 is made up of 16 amino acids. Germline-derived CDR1 and CDR2 are MNHNY and SVGAGI (reference sequence). Trimming stripped 2 bases from V and 2 bases from J, with 13 bases between. DNA of the CDR3: TGTGCCAGCAGTTACGGGCCGTCTACGGGCAATCAGCCCCAGCATTTT. It is translated as CASSYGPSTGNQPQHF.

The gene calls are TRBV30 and TRBJ2-4, with D possibly called TRBD1 or TRBD2 (6 bases each). The germline gives CDR1 GTSNPN, CDR2 SVGIG (reference sequence). The V end lost 0 bases, the J end lost 6 bases, and 12 bases lay between the germline ends. The CDR3 consists of 14 residues. The CDR3 DNA follows: TGTGCCTGGAGTGTACGAGGGGGAGGAAACATTCAGTACTTC. As protein: CAWSVRGGGNIQYF.

This chain uses TRBV28 with TRBJ1-1; 7 bases map to TRBD1. The trim removed 2 bases at V and 11 bases at J, leaving 5 bases unmatched. CDR1 MDHEN and CDR2 SYDVKM come from the germline V gene. This CDR3 is 12 amino acids long. The CDR3 loop reads CASSLPGQMAFF. The CDR3 nucleotides read TGTGCCAGCAGTTTACCGGGACAGATGGCTTTCTTT.

The chain combines TRBV28 with TRBJ1-1, with D possibly TRBD1 on 6 matching bases. V was shortened by 5 bases and J by 10 bases, with 11 bases between the two germline ends. This CDR3 is built from 11 residues. Germline V gives CDR1 MDHEN, CDR2 SYDVKM. CDR3 DNA: TGTGCCAGCAGTGAAAGGGGGGCAGCTTTCTTT. Translated: CASSERGAAFF.

This clone was detected once. The chain uses TRBV27 and TRBJ2-3; tentative D call: TRBD2 (7 bases). Deletions cut 2 bases from V and 1 base from J, with 10 bases between. The CDR3 consists of 15 residues. The germline V gene has CDR1 MNHEY and CDR2 SMNVEV (reference sequence). CDR3 residues: CASSLAGAGTDTQYF. The CDR3, as DNA: TGTGCCAGCAGTTTAGCGGGGGCCGGCACAGATACGCAGTATTTT.

CDR3 coding DNA: TGTGCCAGCAGGCGGGGGCCCCAAGAGACCCAGTACTTC. This gives the protein CASRRGPQETQYF. V is TRBV7-2 and J is TRBJ2-5; D might be TRBD2 (7 bases). Looked up from germline, CDR1 is SGHTA and CDR2 is FQGNSA. The CDR3 sequence is 13 residues long. V gave up 6 bases and J gave up 1 base, with 9 bases separating them.

V gene TRBV6-5 combines with J gene TRBJ2-5; TRBD1 matches at 8 bases. The CDR3 contains 14 residues. Germline CDR1 is MNHEY and CDR2 is SVGAGI. V lost 5 bases, J lost 4 bases, and 6 bases stayed unmatched. CDR3 nucleotide sequence: TGTGCCAGCAGTCTGACAGGGGCGGTAGAGACCCAGTACTTC. Its translation: CASSLTGAVETQYF.

The V call is TRBV5-1, the J call TRBJ2-2, with 9 bases aligning to TRBD1. In germline, CDR1 is SGHRS, CDR2 YFSETQ. The V and J ends lost 3 bases and 6 bases, in that order; junction bases with no gene match: 6. The CDR3 is 15 residues long. Here the CDR3 reads CASSSQGALPGELFF. CDR3 sequence (DNA): TGCGCCAGCAGCTCACAGGGGGCGCTTCCCGGGGAGCTGTTTTTT.

V gene TRBV7-3 combines with J gene TRBJ2-3; D might be TRBD2 (5 bases). Germline V CDR1 and CDR2: SGHTA, FQGTGA. The V gene lost 8 bases and the J gene lost 4 bases, with 10 bases spanning the gap. The CDR3 has 12 amino acids. CDR3 residues: CASEDFPDTQYF. The CDR3, as DNA: TGTGCCAGCGAGGACTTCCCAGATACGCAGTATTTT.

This clone came up once. The chain couples TRBV5-1 to TRBJ2-1, with D possibly TRBD1 on 6 matching bases. Germline V CDR1 and CDR2: SGHRS, YFSETQ. The V gene lost 2 bases and the J gene lost 5 bases, with 8 bases spanning the gap. The CDR3 length is 13 residues. CDR3 sequence reads: CASSFGQNNEQFF. CDR3 sequence (DNA): TGCGCCAGCAGCTTCGGACAGAACAATGAGCAGTTCTTC.

This chain uses TRBV4-3 with TRBJ2-3; TRBD2 aligns across 12 bases. Unmatched junction bases numbered 4, after V lost 4 bases and J lost 2 bases. Germline assignment: CDR1 LGHNA and CDR2 YSLEER. The CDR3 length is 16 residues. For the CDR3, the DNA is TGCGCCAGCAGCCGAGGACTAGCGGGACACACAGATACGCAGTATTTT. Protein product: CASSRGLAGHTDTQYF.

The V and J genes are TRBV7-6 and TRBJ1-3; 7 nucleotides match TRBD1. Germline V gene sequence: CDR1 SGHVS, CDR2 FNYEAQ. The ends lost 6 bases at V and 4 bases at J; junction bases unmatched: 9. The CDR3 extends over 15 amino acids. For the CDR3, the DNA is TGTGCCAGCAGAATTAGAACAGGGGTGGGAAACACCATATATTTT. It yields the protein CASRIRTGVGNTIYF.

V usage is TRBV5-1 and J usage is TRBJ1-6; the D is unclear. Per germline, CDR1 SGHRS and CDR2 YFSETQ. This CDR3 is 16 amino acids long. Trimming pared 3 bases from V and 7 bases from J, leaving 17 bases between. The CDR3 is CASSSETVNVNSPLHF. The CDR3 DNA reads TGCGCCAGCAGCTCCGAGACCGTCAACGTGAATTCACCCCTCCACTTT.

The J gene is TRBJ1-5, the V gene TRBV2; D gene ambiguous. Germline V gene data show CDR1 as SNHLY and CDR2 as FYNNEI. V was pared by 4 bases and J by 3 bases, with 7 bases between. The CDR3 is made up of 13 amino acids. The CDR3 region is CASSVTINQPQHF. The DNA of the CDR3 is TGTGCCAGCAGTGTGACTATCAATCAGCCCCAGCATTTT.

This rearrangement joins TRBV27 to TRBJ2-3; 7 nucleotides line up with TRBD1. Losses at the gene ends were 4 bases for V and 1 base for J; bases not matched to a gene: 8. Per germline, CDR1 MNHEY and CDR2 SMNVEV (reference sequence). The CDR3 extends over 16 amino acids. The CDR3 DNA reads TGTGCCAGCAGTTCAATACAGGGGATGGGCACAGATACGCAGTATTTT. This encodes CASSSIQGMGTDTQYF.

The rearrangement links TRBV19 to TRBJ2-3, with D perhaps matching TRBD2 (5 bases). Germline V gene sequence: CDR1 LNHDA, CDR2 SQIVND (reference sequence). V was shortened by 1 base and J by 1 base, with 12 bases between the two germline ends. The CDR3 is 16 amino acids. The chain's CDR3 is CASSIGYSERTDTQYF. The CDR3 coding sequence is TGTGCCAGTAGTATAGGTTATAGCGAACGCACAGATACGCAGTATTTT.

The chain employs TRBV5-1 and TRBJ1-1; D remains ambiguous. The CDR3 consists of 13 residues. Germline CDR1 is SGHRS and CDR2 is YFSETQ. Trimming took 0 bases from V and 1 from J, leaving 4 bases between them. The CDR3 sequence: CASSLGRNTEAFF. The CDR3, as DNA: TGCGCCAGCAGCTTGGGCAGGAACACTGAAGCTTTCTTT.

This rearrangement joins TRBV7-6 to TRBJ1-1; D unresolved. CDR3 length equals 13 residues. V lost 4 bases and J 5 bases, leaving 11 bases between the germline ends. Germline CDR1 is SGHVS and CDR2 is FNYEAQ. The CDR3 DNA sequence: TGTGCCAGCAGCTCAAGAGGAGGGACTGAAGCTTTCTTT. It codes for CASSSRGGTEAFF.

The chain uses TRBV19 and TRBJ2-1; 10 nucleotides agree with TRBD1. The CDR3 length is 15 residues. From germline, CDR1 is LNHDA and CDR2 SQIVND (reference sequence). J gave up 8 bases and V 8 bases, and 12 bases lay outside the gene matches. CDR3 DNA sequence: TGTGCCAGTCTGCGACAGGGGGCGATGGGATATGAGCAGTTCTTC. Its protein is CASLRQGAMGYEQFF.

The rearrangement uses TRBV7-3 and TRBJ2-7, with TRBD1 matching 8 bases. Losses at the gene ends were 5 bases for V and 5 bases for J; bases not matched to a gene: 11. The CDR3 is 15 amino acids. The germline gives CDR1 SGHTA, CDR2 FQGTGA. CDR3 protein: CASSPRGQVPNEQYF. The CDR3 nucleotides are TGTGCCAGCAGCCCTAGGGGACAGGTCCCAAACGAGCAGTACTTC.

This rearrangement joins TRBV7-6 to TRBJ2-7, with TRBD1 identical over 9 bases. The CDR3 has 14 amino acids. The germline gives CDR1 SGHVS, CDR2 FNYEAQ. Unmatched junction bases numbered 2, after V lost 4 bases and J lost 1 base. The CDR3, as DNA: TGTGCCAGCAGCTCCGGGACAGGGTCCTACGAGCAGTACTTC. It codes for CASSSGTGSYEQYF.

V gene TRBV5-1 combines with J gene TRBJ2-7; TRBD1 matches at 8 bases. CDR1 is SGHRS and CDR2 is YFSETQ in the germline V gene. Trimming cost V 2 bases and J 3 bases; bases outside gene matches: 7. This CDR3 comprises 15 residues. This CDR3 reads CASSLETGELYEQYF. DNA of the CDR3: TGCGCCAGCAGCTTAGAGACAGGGGAGCTCTACGAGCAGTACTTC.

This clone has more than one count but fewer than ten. The chain combines TRBV5-5 with TRBJ1-1; D gene uncertain. This CDR3 is built from 14 residues. Germline lookup yields CDR1 SGHKS and CDR2 YYEKEE (reference sequence). V lost 0 bases, J lost 7 bases, and 13 bases lay in between. The CDR3: CASSLVRERNEAFF. The CDR3, as DNA: TGTGCCAGCAGCTTGGTCCGGGAGCGGAATGAAGCTTTCTTT.